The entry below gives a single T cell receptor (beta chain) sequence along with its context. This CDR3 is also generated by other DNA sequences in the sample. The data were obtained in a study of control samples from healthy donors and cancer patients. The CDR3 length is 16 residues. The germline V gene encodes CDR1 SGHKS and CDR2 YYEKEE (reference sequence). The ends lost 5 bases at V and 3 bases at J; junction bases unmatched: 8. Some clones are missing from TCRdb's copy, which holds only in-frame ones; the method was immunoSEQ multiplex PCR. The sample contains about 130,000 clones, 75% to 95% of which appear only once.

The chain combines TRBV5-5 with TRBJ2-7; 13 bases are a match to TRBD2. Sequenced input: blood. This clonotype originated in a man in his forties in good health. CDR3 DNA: TGTGCCAGCAGTCCCTCGACTAGCGGGGGGTTCTACGAGCAGTACTTC. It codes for CASSPSTSGGFYEQYF.